Listed here are 10 T cell receptor beta chains from one sample, sequenced in a study of cytomegalovirus exposure and HLA in healthy donors. Vbeta (60) and Jbeta (13) primers were used in the PCR. Profiled with immunoSEQ multiplex PCR; TCRdb holds only in-frame clones, not every one. The table includes some 140,000 clones, 79% detected once. Material for sequencing was PBMCs. These receptors came from a man aged 18-30 years in good health and CMV-seronegative.

This chain joins TRBV12-5 and TRBJ2-5; maybe TRBD1 (5 bases). Per the germline V gene, CDR1 is LGHNT and CDR2 is FRNRAP. This CDR3 spans 17 amino acids. V lost 0 bases and J 4 bases, leaving 18 bases between the germline ends. The CDR3 reads CASGLVPWVSGSETQYF. The DNA for the CDR3 is TGTGCTAGTGGTTTGGTACCCTGGGTGTCAGGGTCAGAGACCCAGTACTTC.

The rearrangement joins TRBV19 to TRBJ2-6, with D perhaps TRBD1 (6 bases). Per germline, CDR1 LNHDA and CDR2 SQIVND (reference sequence). The CDR3 length is 15 residues. The V and J ends lost 6 bases and 0 bases respectively, with 9 bases between them. The CDR3 nucleotides are TGTGCCAGTAGGACAGGCCCCTCTGGGGCCAACGTCCTGACTTTC. It specifies CASRTGPSGANVLTF. Based on the CDR3 plus reference TRBV19 and TRBJ2-6, the full variable domain is DGGITQSPKYLFRKEGQNVTLSCEQNLNHDAMYWYRQDPGQGLRLIYYSQIVNDFQKGDIAEGYSVSREKKESFPLTVTSAQKNPTAFYLCASRTGPSGANVLTFGAGSRLTVL.

This clone appeared a few times. J is TRBJ1-2 and V is TRBV5-6; the D gene is possibly TRBD1 (5 bases). Trimming cost V 0 bases and J 0 bases, with 12 bases left between them. CDR1 SGHDT and CDR2 YYEEEE come from the germline V gene. The CDR3 extends over 16 amino acids. The CDR3 sequence is CASSLVRGLTNYGYTF. The CDR3 DNA reads as TGTGCCAGCAGCTTGGTTCGGGGACTCACTAACTATGGCTACACCTTC. Full variable domain (remainder filled in from reference TRBV5-6 and TRBJ1-2): DAGVTQSPTHLIKTRGQQVTLRCSPKSGHDTVSWYQQALGQGPQFIFQYYEEEERQRGNFPDRFSGHQFPNYSSELNVNALLLGDSALYLCASSLVRGLTNYGYTFGSGTRLTVV.

V usage is TRBV27 and J usage is TRBJ2-3, with 10 bases matching TRBD1. CDR1 and CDR2 (germline): MNHEY, SMNVEV (reference sequence). This CDR3 comprises 16 residues. V was clipped by 5 bases and J by 4 bases; unmatched bases: 9. In DNA, the CDR3 is TGTGCCAGCAGTCCCGGGACAGGGGAGAGGGCAGATACGCAGTATTTT. Encoded protein: CASSPGTGERADTQYF.

This chain joins TRBV5-5 and TRBJ1-5; D uncertain. CDR3 size: 15 residues. Germline CDR1 SGHKS, CDR2 YYEKEE (reference sequence). The V and J ends lost 3 bases and 4 bases respectively, with 14 bases between them. In nucleotides, the CDR3 is TGTGCCAGCAGCTCAGACTGGAGGGAGAATCAGCCCCAGCATTTT. It encodes CASSSDWRENQPQHF.

This chain links TRBV19 with TRBJ2-3, with 7 positions matching TRBD1. The CDR3 is made up of 17 amino acids. Germline V gene lookup returns CDR1 LNHDA and CDR2 SQIVND (reference sequence). V shed 0 bases, J shed 2 bases, and the junction held 8 bases outside the gene matches. The CDR3, as DNA: TGTGCCAGTAGTATAGATGCTTACAGGGGCCACACAGATACGCAGTATTTT. Amino acids: CASSIDAYRGHTDTQYF. The full variable domain, in which reference TRBV19 and TRBJ2-3 provide the parts outside the CDR3, is DGGITQSPKYLFRKEGQNVTLSCEQNLNHDAMYWYRQDPGQGLRLIYYSQIVNDFQKGDIAEGYSVSREKKESFPLTVTSAQKNPTAFYLCASSIDAYRGHTDTQYFGPGTRLTVL.

In this sample, this clone turned up a few times. The CDR3 reads CASSQDSGGGETQYF. CDR3 bases: TGCGCCAGCAGCCAAGATTCAGGGGGCGGAGAGACCCAGTACTTC. The rearrangement links TRBV4-1 to TRBJ2-5; 8 bases are a match to TRBD1. CDR3 length: 15 residues. In germline, CDR1 is MGHRA, CDR2 YSYEKL. J lost 4 bases, V lost 0 bases, and 4 bases had no gene match.

The V call is TRBV6-1, the J call TRBJ2-5; TRBD1 might be the D (6 bases). V lost 5 bases and J 4 bases, leaving 11 bases between the germline ends. From germline, CDR1 is MNHNS and CDR2 SASEGT. The CDR3 spans 13 residues. CDR3 residues: CASSLGAPETQYF. The CDR3, as DNA: TGTGCCAGCAGTTTGGGGGCCCCAGAGACCCAGTACTTC.

J is TRBJ2-7 and V is TRBV6-1; D is possibly TRBD1 (6 bases). CDR1 and CDR2 (germline): MNHNS, SASEGT. The CDR3 consists of 14 residues. Trimming pared 6 bases from V and 3 bases from J, leaving 15 bases between. The CDR3 coding sequence is TGTGCCAGCAGCCAGGGGCGCCGAGGCTACGAGCAGTACTTC. It yields the protein CASSQGRRGYEQYF.

J is TRBJ2-7 and V is TRBV6-1, with TRBD1 as a possible D gene (5 bases). The CDR3 is 15 amino acids. Germline CDR1 and CDR2: MNHNS and SASEGT. V was shortened by 6 bases and J by 3 bases, with 18 bases between the two germline ends. The CDR3 DNA sequence: TGTGCCAGCAGACTCGATTTGACAGTCCTCTACGAGCAGTACTTC. As protein: CASRLDLTVLYEQYF.